The clone carrying this TCR beta chain was detected a few times. The germline V gene encodes CDR1 LNHNV and CDR2 YYDKDF (reference sequence). This CDR3 spans 17 amino acids. Germline trimming cut 3 bases from V and 2 bases from J; bases unmatched to any gene: 12. The entry originates in a study of T cell changes during pregnancy in multiple sclerosis. Repertoires were generated with immunoSEQ multiplex PCR, while TCRdb's copy carries only in-frame clones and drops some. The sample lists tens of thousands of clones, around 90% seen once, with around 0.45% in the top ten. The source of this sequence is a female donor with multiple sclerosis, enrolled in a pregnancy study. This chain joins TRBV15 and TRBJ2-7; 8 bases match TRBD1. The sequenced sample was CD4+ T cells from peripheral blood mononuclear cells, obtained before pregnancy. The CDR3 DNA is TGTGCCACCAGCAGGGACACGTTGGGACAGGCAACCTACGAGCAGTACTTC. The encoded protein is CATSRDTLGQATYEQYF.